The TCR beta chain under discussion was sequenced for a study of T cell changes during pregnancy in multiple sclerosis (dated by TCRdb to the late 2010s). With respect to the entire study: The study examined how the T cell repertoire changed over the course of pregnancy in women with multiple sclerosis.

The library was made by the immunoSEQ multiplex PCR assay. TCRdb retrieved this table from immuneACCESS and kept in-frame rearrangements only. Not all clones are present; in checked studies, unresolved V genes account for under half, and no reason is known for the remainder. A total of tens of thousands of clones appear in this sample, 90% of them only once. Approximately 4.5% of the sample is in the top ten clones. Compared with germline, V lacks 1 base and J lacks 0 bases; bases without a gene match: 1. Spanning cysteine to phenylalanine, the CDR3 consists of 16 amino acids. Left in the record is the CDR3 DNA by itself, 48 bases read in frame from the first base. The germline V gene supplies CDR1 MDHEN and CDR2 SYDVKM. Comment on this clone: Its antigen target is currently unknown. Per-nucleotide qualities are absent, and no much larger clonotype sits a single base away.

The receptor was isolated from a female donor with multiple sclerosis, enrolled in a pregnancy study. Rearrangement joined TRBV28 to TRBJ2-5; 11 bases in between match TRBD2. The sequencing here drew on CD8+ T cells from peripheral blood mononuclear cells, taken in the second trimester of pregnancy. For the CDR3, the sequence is CASSLLTSGDQETQYF. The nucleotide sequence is TGTGCCAGCAGTTTATTGACTAGCGGGGACCAAGAGACCCAGTACTTC.